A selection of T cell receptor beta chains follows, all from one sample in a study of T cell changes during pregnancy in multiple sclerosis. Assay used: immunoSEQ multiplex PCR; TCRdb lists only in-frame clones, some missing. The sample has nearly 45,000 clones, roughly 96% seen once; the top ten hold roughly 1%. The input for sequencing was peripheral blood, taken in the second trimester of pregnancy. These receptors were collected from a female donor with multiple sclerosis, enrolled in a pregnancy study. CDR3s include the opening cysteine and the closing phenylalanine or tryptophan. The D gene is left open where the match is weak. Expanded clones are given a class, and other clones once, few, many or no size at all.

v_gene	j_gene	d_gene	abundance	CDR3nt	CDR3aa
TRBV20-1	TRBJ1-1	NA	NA	TGCAGTGCTCATGGGGGGACTGAAGCTTTCTTT	CSAHGGTEAFF
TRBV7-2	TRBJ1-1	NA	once	TGTGCCAGCAGCTTACCCCTACTAGAGAGGGTTCTGAACACTGAAGCTTTCTTT	CASSLPLLERVLNTEAFF
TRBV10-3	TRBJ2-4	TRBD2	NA	TGTGCCACCGGACTAGCGGGAGGGCTAGCCAAAAACATTCAGTACTTC	CATGLAGGLAKNIQYF
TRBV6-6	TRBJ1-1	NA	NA	TGTGCCAGCAGCGTGGGGCAGGGAAACACTGAAGCTTTCTTT	CASSVGQGNTEAFF
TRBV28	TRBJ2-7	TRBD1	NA	TGTGCCAGCAGTTCACCCAGCCTAGGGACAGGTGTCTACGAGCAGTACTTC	CASSSPSLGTGVYEQYF
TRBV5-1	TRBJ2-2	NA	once	TGCGCCAGCAGCCCTGGACATACCGGGGAGCTGTTTTTT	CASSPGHTGELFF
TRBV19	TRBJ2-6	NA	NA	TGTGCCAGTAGTACCCGCGGGGTCTCTGGGGCCAACGTCCTGACTTTC	CASSTRGVSGANVLTF
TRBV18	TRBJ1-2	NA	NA	TGTGCCAGCTCACCCGACAAGGTATATGGCTACACCTTC	CASSPDKVYGYTF
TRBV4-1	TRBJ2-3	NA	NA	TGCGCCAGCAGCCACTCCACAGATACGCAGTATTTT	CASSHSTDTQYF
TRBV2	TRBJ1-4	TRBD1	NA	TGTGCCAGCCGGGTACAGGGGGGAGAAAAACTGTTTTTT	CASRVQGGEKLFF
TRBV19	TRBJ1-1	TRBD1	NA	TGTGCCAGTCCATACCCCCGACAGGGAGTCTCTAAAGCTTTCTTT	CASPYPRQGVSKAFF
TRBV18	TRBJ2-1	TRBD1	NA	TGTGCCAGCTCACCTACGCGGGACAGGGAGCAGTTCTTC	CASSPTRDREQFF
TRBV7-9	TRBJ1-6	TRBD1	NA	TGTGCCAGCAGCCGTCTCGGCGGACAGGGAAGCTCACCCCTCCACTTT	CASSRLGGQGSSPLHF
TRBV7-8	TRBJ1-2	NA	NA	TGTGCCAGCAGCTTCAGGGGATTTAACTATGGCTACACCTTC	CASSFRGFNYGYTF
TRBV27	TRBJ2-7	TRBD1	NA	TGTGCCAGCACCTCGGACAGGGGGGCGGGCGAGCAGTACTTC	CASTSDRGAGEQYF
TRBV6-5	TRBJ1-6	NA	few	TGTGCCAGCAGTTACACAACAGAGATTTCACCCCTCCACTTT	CASSYTTEISPLHF
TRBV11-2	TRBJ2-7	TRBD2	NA	TGTGCCAGCAGGACACCAGCGGGGGAAGAGCAGTACTTC	CASRTPAGEEQYF
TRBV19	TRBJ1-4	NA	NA	TGTGCCAGTAGTATTCAGAGGCATGAAAAACTGTTTTTT	CASSIQRHEKLFF
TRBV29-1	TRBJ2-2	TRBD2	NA	TGCAGCGTTCAGGGGGGACTAGCGGCTACCGGGGAGCTGTTTTTT	CSVQGGLAATGELFF
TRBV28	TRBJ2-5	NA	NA	TGTGCCAGCAGTTCGGGGAAAGAGACCCAGTACTTC	CASSSGKETQYF
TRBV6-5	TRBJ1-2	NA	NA	TGTGCCAGCAGTTACTCAAGGCAGGACTATGGCTACACCTTC	CASSYSRQDYGYTF
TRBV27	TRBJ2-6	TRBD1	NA	TGTGCCAGCAGCCCAGCTTCAGGGGGCTACTCTGGGGCCAACGTCCTGACTTTC	CASSPASGGYSGANVLTF